This TCR beta chain stems from a study of cytomegalovirus exposure and HLA in healthy donors. PCR used 60 Vbeta primers and 13 Jbeta primers. Sequencing used immunoSEQ multiplex PCR; TCRdb keeps in-frame clones, though not all of them. The data hold some 150,000 clones, with roughly 65% observed a single time. Regarding the study as a whole: As a later analysis showed, a missense DCLRE1C variant was linked to trimming of TCR beta V- and J-genes. The listing of roughly 160 TCR beta chains classed them as cytomegalovirus-associated. Segments of the TCR beta V type were, in most cases, productive about 87% or about 30% of the time in an earlier analysis.

Germline V gene sequence: CDR1 LNHDA, CDR2 SQIVND (reference sequence). The CDR3 contains 15 residues. Germline trimming cut 5 bases from V and 3 bases from J; bases unmatched to any gene: 8. This clone has only one observation. Its antigen remains unknown. This sequence was found in a man in his fifties or sixties in good health and CMV-seronegative. Sequencing input: PBMCs. V gene TRBV19 combines with J gene TRBJ2-5; the match to TRBD2 covers 8 bases. In nucleotides, the CDR3 is TGTGCCAGTAGTCTGCAGGCGGGAGGAGAAGAGACCCAGTACTTC. Encoded protein: CASSLQAGGEETQYF.